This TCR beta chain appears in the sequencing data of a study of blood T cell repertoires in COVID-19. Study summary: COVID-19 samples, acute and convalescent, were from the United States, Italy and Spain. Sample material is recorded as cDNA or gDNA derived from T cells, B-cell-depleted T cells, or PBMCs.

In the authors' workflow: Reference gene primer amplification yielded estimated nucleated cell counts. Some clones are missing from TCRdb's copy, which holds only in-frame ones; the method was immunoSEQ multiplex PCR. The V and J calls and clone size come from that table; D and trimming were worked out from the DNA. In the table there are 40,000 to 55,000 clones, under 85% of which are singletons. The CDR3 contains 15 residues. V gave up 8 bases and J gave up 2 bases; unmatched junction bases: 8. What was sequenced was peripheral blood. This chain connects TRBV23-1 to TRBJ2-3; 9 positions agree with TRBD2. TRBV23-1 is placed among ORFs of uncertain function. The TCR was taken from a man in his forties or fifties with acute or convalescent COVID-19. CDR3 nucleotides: TGCGCCAGCCCGACGAGCGGGGGGCCCACAGATACGCAGTATTTT. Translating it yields CASPTSGGPTDTQYF.